This T cell receptor (beta chain) stems from a study of shared clonotypes between healthy human individuals. Germline CDR1 and CDR2: MNHEY and SVGAGI. With 7 bases clipped from V and 2 bases from J, the junction kept 4 bases outside the gene matches. The CDR3 has 15 residues. Study findings and constraints: In several donors, around 5.5% of naive CD4 clonotypes appeared in common. Larger estimated richness was generally recorded for naive subsets relative to memory subsets.

Profiling relied on immunoSEQ multiplex PCR, and the TCRdb table lists in-frame clones only, not all of them. The sample lists some 2.4 million clones, more than 85% occurring once. To note about this clone: What it recognizes is unknown.

The sample was naive CD4+ T cells from PBMCs. Subset indicated: CD45RA+ positively selected. V is TRBV6-5 and J is TRBJ2-1, with TRBD2 identical over 11 bases. This receptor was taken from a man between 18 and 35 years old in good health. Some clones in this sample may be carry-over from other donors' samples. The CDR3 sequence is CASTMTSGTYNEQFF. The CDR3 DNA reads as TGTGCCAGCACCATGACTAGCGGGACCTACAATGAGCAGTTCTTC.